Given below is one T cell receptor beta chain in context. This sample was included in a study of T cells in Graves' hyperthyroidism and ophthalmopathy. Study at large: Upon initial diagnosis and before any treatment, peripheral blood was collected.

TCR beta CDR3 sequences were amplified from RNA transcripts. An initial round of RT-PCR targeting the TCR CDR3 relied on the HTBI primer set. TCRdb re-analysed the multiplex PCR reads in MiXCR, keeping a single row per CDR3 protein. The table shows under 400,000 distinct CDR3 sequences, with about 25% occurring only once. Diagnostic decisions used clinical symptoms, serum thyroxine and TRAb, thyroid ultrasound and orbital computed tomography. This sample holds PBMCs from 8.5 to 10 ml fresh peripheral blood. Germline loops: CDR1 SNHLY, CDR2 FYNNEI. The CDR3 spans 15 residues. The V gene end was trimmed by 3 bases and the J gene end by 10 bases; junction bases not matched to a gene: 11.

The chain uses TRBV2 and TRBJ2-5; 10 nucleotides agree with TRBD1. The sequence was obtained from a man in his forties or fifties with Graves' hyperthyroidism. Sample: blood. This CDR3 is CASSDLFPGTGVQYF. CDR3 in DNA: TGTGCCAGCAGTGATCTATTCCCCGGGACAGGGGTCCAGTACTTC.